The sample holds one count of the clone carrying this TCR beta chain. Its antigen is currently unknown. Quantitative 5'-RACE with molecular barcodes produced the TCR beta libraries. TCRdb recomputed calls from the 5' RACE reads with MiXCR, one row per CDR3 protein. The table lists 35,000 to 40,000 distinct CDR3 sequences, 16% of them singletons, with over 45% in the top ten. This entry belongs to a study of CD8 T cells in ankylosing spondylitis. Between the trimmed V and J ends, which lost 5 bases and 0 bases, there was a span of 13 bases. There are 15 residues in the CDR3. Study conclusions and caveats: Some motif variants were previously reported in reactive arthritis synovial fluid and blood. It was reported that disease-linked clones were significantly enriched in matched ankylosing spondylitis synovial fluid. Those disease-linked clones were CD8+; they were also relatively rare in peripheral blood.

This chain joins TRBV12-3 or TRBV12-4 and TRBJ1-1; D may be TRBD1 (5 bases). Source material: blood. The source is a male donor with ankylosing spondylitis or in good health (not recorded which). The CDR3 DNA is TGTGCCAGCAGTCCCGGGGCCATCCTGAACACTGAAGCTTTCTTT. This codes for CASSPGAILNTEAFF.